The source of this T cell receptor beta chain is a study of CD8+ T cells in alopecia areata. The V and J ends lost 0 bases and 5 bases respectively, with 9 bases between them. Germline CDR1 MRHNA, CDR2 SNTAGT. The CDR3 runs to 14 residues. Treatment in this sample: oral pan-JAK inhibitor, 5-10 mg twice daily. Individuals with alopecia areata gave both lesional scalp punch biopsies and peripheral blood for collection. Following extraction, RNA underwent reverse transcription to cDNA, which served as the sequencing template. Libraries were prepared by immunoSEQ multiplex PCR; TCRdb keeps only in-frame clonotypes and omits some of them. The top ten hold 16% of the sample, which has about 100,000 clones, roughly three fifths seen once.

The chain joins TRBV6-4 to TRBJ2-3; D remains unclear. The receptor was derived from a human donor with alopecia areata. Sequenced material: CD8+ T cells sorted from blood, taken between weeks 55 and 65, from a patient treated with tofacitinib. Written as DNA, the CDR3 is TGTGCCAGCAGTGACTCAGACACGAGAGATACGCAGTATTTT. Amino acid sequence: CASSDSDTRDTQYF.